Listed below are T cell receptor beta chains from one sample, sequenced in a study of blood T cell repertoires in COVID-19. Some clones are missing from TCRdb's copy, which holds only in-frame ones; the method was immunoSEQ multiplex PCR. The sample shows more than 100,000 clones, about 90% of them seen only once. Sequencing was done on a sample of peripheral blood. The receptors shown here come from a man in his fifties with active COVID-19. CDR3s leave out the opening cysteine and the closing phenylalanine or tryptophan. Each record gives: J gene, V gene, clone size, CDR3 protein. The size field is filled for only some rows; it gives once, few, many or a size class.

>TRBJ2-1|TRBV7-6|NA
ASSPGWGQARDEQF
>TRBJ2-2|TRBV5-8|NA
ASSPRQGETRNTGELF
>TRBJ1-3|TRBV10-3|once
AISPTDTSGNTIY
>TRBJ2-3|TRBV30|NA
AWSVTSGGLSTDTQY
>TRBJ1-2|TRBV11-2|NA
ASSQDRGVLQEGYGYT
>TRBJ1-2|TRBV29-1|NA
SVDRATYGYT
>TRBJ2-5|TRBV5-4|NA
ASSLVQGAGGETQY
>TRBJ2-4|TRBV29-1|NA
SVHPGQGVAKNIQY
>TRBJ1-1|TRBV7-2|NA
ASTLQPGLFDTEAF
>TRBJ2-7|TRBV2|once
ASSQGSEQY
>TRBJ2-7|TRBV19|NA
ASSVEPGQGYEQY
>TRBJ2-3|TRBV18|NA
ASSLQDRPTDTQY
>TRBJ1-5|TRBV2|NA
ASSERGDQPQH
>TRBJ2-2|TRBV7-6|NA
ASSLDEASNTGELF
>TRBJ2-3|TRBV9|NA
ASSVGGAMADTQY
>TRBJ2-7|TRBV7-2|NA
ASSPPRQGGVNYEQY
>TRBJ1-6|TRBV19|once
ASREGGSYNSPLH
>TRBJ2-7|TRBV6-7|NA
ASSYIRTHNSYEQY
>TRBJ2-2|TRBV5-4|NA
ASSSSGGENTGELF
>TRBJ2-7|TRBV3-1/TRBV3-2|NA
ASSQAVGFPYEQY